The rows below give T cell receptor beta chains drawn from one sample of a study of PD-1 blockade in classical Hodgkin lymphoma. Sequencing was performed with immunoSEQ multiplex PCR; in TCRdb, only in-frame clones are kept and a portion is missing. The data hold about 86,000 clones, with around nine tenths observed a single time. Sequenced here: peripheral blood mononuclear cells (PBMCs), sampled at baseline. The receptor set was obtained from a human donor with classical Hodgkin lymphoma. CDR3s include the opening cysteine and the closing phenylalanine or tryptophan. D genes are given only for firm matches. Size tells how often a clone was seen (once, few, many) or the class of an expanded clone, and some rows leave it out.

J | D | V | size | CDR3 | DNA
TRBJ1-5 | . | TRBV4-1 | . | CASSQDRGNQPQHF | TGCGCCAGCAGCCAAGATCGGGGGAATCAGCCCCAGCATTTT
TRBJ2-5 | . | TRBV19 | . | CASSYGSLETQYF | TGTGCCAGTAGCTACGGGAGCTTGGAGACCCAGTACTTC
TRBJ2-1 | . | TRBV5-4 | . | CASSSDTNEQFF | TGTGCCAGCAGCTCCGACACAAATGAGCAGTTCTTC
TRBJ1-1 | . | TRBV6-5 | . | CASSYGRMNTEAFF | TGTGCCAGCAGTTACGGCCGGATGAACACTGAAGCTTTCTTT
TRBJ2-7 | . | TRBV28 | . | CASSPGSFYEQYF | TGTGCCAGCAGCCCCGGGAGCTTCTACGAGCAGTACTTC
TRBJ1-1 | . | TRBV5-6 | . | CASSQPQGGNAEAFF | TGTGCCAGCAGCCAACCACAGGGCGGCAACGCTGAAGCTTTCTTT
TRBJ2-5 | TRBD1 | TRBV18 | . | CASSPPRSRGLRQETQYF | TGTGCCAGCTCACCACCAAGGTCCAGGGGGCTACGGCAAGAGACCCAGTACTTC
TRBJ2-7 | . | TRBV2 | . | CASRRESYEQYF | TGTGCCAGCAGAAGGGAGTCCTACGAGCAGTACTTC
TRBJ2-3 | TRBD2 | TRBV7-9 | . | CASSREAGGPTDTQYF | TGTGCCAGCAGCAGGGAGGCGGGAGGGCCGACAGATACGCAGTATTTT
TRBJ1-2 | TRBD1 | TRBV19 | . | CASSSRQGASGYTF | TGTGCCAGTAGTTCCCGACAGGGGGCGAGTGGCTACACCTTC
TRBJ1-1 | . | TRBV6-5 | . | CASSFGMGGTEAFF | TGTGCCAGCAGTTTTGGCATGGGGGGCACTGAAGCTTTCTTT
TRBJ2-1 | TRBD2 | TRBV5-5 | . | CASSPPGLAFAEQFF | TGTGCCAGCAGCCCACCGGGACTAGCGTTCGCTGAGCAGTTCTTC
TRBJ2-7 | . | TRBV11-2 | . | CASSLALGPAVEQYF | TGTGCCAGCAGCTTAGCCTTAGGACCCGCCGTCGAGCAGTACTTC
TRBJ2-7 | . | TRBV30 | . | CAWEPGHSYEQYF | TGTGCCTGGGAGCCGGGACATTCCTACGAGCAGTACTTC
TRBJ1-2 | . | TRBV5-4 | . | CASSLDGYGYTF | TGTGCCAGCAGCTTGGATGGGTATGGCTACACCTTC
TRBJ1-1 | . | TRBV30 | . | CAWSYPGRNTEAFF | TGTGCCTGGAGTTACCCAGGGAGGAACACTGAAGCTTTCTTT
TRBJ2-1 | . | TRBV5-1 | few | CASSLLEGGYNEQFF | TGCGCCAGCAGCTTGCTTGAAGGGGGTTACAATGAGCAGTTCTTC
TRBJ1-1 | . | TRBV29-1 | once | CSVADGTEAFF | TGCAGCGTTGCGGACGGGACTGAAGCTTTCTTT
TRBJ2-7 | . | TRBV7-8 | few | CASGVSEYEQYF | TGTGCCAGCGGGGTGAGTGAGTACGAGCAGTACTTC